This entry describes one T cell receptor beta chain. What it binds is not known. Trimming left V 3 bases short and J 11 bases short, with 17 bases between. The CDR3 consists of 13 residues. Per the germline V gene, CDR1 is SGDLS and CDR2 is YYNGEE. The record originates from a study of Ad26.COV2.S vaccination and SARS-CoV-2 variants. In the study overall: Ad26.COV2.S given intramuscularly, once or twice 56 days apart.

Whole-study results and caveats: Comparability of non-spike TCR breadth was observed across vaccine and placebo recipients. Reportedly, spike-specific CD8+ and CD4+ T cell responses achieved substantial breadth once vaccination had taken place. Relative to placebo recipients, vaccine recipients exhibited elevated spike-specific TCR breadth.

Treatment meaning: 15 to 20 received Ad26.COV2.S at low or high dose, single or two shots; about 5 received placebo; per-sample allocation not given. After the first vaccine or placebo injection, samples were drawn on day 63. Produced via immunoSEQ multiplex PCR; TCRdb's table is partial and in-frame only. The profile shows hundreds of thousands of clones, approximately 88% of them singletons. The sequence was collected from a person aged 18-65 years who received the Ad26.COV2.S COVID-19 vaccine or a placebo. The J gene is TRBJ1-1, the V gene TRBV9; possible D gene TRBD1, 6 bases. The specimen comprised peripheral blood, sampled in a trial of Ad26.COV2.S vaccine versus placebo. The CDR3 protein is CASSAITGSKAFF. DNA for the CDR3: TGTGCCAGCAGCGCGATAACAGGGTCTAAGGCTTTCTTT.